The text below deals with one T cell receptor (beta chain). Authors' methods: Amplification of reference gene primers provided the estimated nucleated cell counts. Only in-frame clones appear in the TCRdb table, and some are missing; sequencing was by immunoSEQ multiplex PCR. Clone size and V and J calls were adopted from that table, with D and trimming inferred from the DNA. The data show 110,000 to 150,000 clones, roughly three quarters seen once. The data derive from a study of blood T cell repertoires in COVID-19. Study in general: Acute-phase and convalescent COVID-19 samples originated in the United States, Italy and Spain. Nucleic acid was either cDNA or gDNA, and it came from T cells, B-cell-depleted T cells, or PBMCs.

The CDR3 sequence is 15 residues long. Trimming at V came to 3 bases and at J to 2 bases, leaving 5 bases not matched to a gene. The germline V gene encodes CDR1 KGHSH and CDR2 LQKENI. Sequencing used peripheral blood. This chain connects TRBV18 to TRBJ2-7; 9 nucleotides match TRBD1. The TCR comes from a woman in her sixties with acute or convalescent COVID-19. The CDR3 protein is CASSPAGQGTYEQYF. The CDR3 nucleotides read TGTGCCAGCTCACCGGCGGGACAGGGTACCTACGAGCAGTACTTC.